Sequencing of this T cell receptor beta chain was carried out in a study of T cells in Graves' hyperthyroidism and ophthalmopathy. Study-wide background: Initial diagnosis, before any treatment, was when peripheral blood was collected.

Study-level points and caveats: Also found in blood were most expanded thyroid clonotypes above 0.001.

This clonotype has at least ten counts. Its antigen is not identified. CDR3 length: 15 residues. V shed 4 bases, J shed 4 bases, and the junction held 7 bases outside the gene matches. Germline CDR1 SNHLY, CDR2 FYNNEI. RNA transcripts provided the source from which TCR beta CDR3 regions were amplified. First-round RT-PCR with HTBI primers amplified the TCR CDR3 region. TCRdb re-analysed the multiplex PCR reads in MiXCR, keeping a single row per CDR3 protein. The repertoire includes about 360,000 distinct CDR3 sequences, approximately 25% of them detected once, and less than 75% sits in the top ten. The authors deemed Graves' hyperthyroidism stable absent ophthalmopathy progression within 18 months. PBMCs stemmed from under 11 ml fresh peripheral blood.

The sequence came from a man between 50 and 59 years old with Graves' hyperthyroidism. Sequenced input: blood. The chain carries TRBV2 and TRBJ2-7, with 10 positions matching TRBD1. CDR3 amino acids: CASSAVTGGEYEQYF. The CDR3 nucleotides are TGTGCCAGCAGTGCGGTGACAGGGGGCGAATACGAGCAGTACTTC. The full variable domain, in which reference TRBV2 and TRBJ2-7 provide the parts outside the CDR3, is EPEVTQTPSHQVTQMGQEVILRCVPISNHLYFYWYRQILGQKVEFLVSFYNNEISEKSEIFDDQFSVERPDGSNFTLKIRSTKLEDSAMYFCASSAVTGGEYEQYFGPGTRLTVT.